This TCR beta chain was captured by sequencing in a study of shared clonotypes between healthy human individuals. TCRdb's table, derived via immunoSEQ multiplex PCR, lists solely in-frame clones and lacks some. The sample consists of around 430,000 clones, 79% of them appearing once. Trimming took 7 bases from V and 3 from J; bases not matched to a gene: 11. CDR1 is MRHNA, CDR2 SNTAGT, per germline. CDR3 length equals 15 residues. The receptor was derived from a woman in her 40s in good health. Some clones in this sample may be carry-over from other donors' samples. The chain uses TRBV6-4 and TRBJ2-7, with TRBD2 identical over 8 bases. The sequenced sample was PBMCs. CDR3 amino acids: CASTHTSGLFYEQYF. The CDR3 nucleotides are TGTGCCAGCACTCACACTAGCGGATTATTCTACGAGCAGTACTTC.